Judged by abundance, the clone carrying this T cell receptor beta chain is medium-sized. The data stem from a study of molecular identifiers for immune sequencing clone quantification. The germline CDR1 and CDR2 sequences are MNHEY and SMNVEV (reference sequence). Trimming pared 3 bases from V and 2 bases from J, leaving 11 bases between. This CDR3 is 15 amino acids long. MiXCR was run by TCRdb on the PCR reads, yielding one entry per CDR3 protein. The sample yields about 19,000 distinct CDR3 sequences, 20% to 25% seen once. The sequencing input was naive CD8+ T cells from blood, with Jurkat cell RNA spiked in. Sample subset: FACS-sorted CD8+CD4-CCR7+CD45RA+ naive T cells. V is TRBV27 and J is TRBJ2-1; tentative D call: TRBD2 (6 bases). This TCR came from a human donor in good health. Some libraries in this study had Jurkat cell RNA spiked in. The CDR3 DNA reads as TGTGCCAGCAGTTTGTCTAGCGTCACCTACAATGAGCAGTTCTTC. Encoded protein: CASSLSSVTYNEQFF.